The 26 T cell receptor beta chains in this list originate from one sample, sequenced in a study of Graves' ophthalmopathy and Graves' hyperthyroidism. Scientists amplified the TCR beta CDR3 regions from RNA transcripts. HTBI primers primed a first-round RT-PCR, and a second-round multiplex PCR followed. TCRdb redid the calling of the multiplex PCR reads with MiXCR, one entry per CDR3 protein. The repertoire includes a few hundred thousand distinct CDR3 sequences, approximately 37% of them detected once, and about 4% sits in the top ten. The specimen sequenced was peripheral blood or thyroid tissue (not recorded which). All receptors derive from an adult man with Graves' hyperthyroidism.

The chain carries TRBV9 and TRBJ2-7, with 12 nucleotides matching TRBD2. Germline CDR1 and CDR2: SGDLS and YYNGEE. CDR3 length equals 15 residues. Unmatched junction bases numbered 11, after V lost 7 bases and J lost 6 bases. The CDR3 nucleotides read TGTGCCAGCTCACCGGTGCCTAGCGGGGGGGGCGAGCAGTACTTC. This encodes CASSPVPSGGGEQYF.

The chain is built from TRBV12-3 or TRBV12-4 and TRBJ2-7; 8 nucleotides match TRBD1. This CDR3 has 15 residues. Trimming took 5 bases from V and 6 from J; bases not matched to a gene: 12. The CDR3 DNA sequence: TGTGCCAGCAGTCCCTACAGGGGGAGAGGGCCCGAGCAGTACTTC. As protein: CASSPYRGRGPEQYF.

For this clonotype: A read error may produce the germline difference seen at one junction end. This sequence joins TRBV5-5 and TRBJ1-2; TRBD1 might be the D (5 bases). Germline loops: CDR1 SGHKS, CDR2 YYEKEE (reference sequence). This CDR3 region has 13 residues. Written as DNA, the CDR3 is TGTGCCAGCAGTTACTCGTGGGGGGGAGGCTACGCCTTC. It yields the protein CASSYSWGGGYAF.

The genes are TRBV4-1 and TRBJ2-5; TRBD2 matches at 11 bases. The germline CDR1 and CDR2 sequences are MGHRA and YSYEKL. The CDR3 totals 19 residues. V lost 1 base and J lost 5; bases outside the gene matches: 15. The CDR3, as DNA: TGCGCCAGCAGCCAAGGGGCTACGACTAGCGGGATTGGTGGGGAGACCCAGTACTTC. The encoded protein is CASSQGATTSGIGGETQYF.

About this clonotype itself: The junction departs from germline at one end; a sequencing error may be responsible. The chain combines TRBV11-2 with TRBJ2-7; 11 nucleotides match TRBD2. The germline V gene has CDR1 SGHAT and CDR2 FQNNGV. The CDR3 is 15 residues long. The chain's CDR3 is CASGLDGLAGPEQYF. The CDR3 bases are TGTGCCAGCGGCTTAGATGGACTAGCGGGTCCGGAGCAGTACTTC. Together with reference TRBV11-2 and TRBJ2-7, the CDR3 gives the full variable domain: EAGVAQSPRYKIIEKRQSVAFWCNPISGHATLYWYQQILGQGPKLLIQFQNNGVVDDSQLPKDRFSAERLKGVDSTLKIQPAKLEDSAVYLCASGLDGLAGPEQYFGPGTRLTVT.

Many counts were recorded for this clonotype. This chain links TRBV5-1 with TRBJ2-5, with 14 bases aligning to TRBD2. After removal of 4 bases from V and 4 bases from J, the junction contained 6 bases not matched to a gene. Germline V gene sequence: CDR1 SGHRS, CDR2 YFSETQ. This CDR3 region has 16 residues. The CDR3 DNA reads TGCGCCAGCAGCCCTGGGACTAGCGGGGGAGGAGAGACCCAGTACTTC. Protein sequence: CASSPGTSGGGETQYF.

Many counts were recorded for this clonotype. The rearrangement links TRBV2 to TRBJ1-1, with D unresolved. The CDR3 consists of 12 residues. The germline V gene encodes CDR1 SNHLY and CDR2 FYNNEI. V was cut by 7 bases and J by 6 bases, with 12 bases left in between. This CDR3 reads CASTRVGPEAFF. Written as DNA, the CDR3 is TGTGCCAGCACTAGGGTAGGGCCTGAAGCTTTCTTT.

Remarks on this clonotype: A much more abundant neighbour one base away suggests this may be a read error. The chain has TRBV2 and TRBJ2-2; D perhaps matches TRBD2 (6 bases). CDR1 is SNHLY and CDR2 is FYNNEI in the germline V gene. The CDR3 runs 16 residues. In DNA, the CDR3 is TGTGCCAGCAGTGGTCGGGACCAAGGCAACACCGGGGGGCTGTTTTTT. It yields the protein CASSGRDQGNTGGLFF.

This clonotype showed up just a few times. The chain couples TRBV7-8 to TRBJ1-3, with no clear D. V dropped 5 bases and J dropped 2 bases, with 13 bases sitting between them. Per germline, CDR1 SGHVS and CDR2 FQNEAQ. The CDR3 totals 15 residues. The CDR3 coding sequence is TGTGCCAGCAGCCCGACATCCGGGGCTGGAAACACCATATATTTT. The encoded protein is CASSPTSGAGNTIYF. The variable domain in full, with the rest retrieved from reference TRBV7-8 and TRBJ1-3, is GAGVSQSPRYKVAKRGQDVALRCDPISGHVSLFWYQQALGQGPEFLTYFQNEAQLDKSGLPSDRFFAERPEGSVSTLKIQRTQQEDSAVYLCASSPTSGAGNTIYFGEGSWLTVV.

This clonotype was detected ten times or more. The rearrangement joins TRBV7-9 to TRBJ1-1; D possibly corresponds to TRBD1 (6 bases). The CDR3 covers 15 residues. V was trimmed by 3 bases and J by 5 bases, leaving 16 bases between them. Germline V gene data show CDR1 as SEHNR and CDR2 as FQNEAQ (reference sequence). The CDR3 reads CASSFTNGGRTEAFF. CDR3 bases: TGTGCCAGCAGCTTCACGAACGGGGGGCGGACTGAAGCTTTCTTT.

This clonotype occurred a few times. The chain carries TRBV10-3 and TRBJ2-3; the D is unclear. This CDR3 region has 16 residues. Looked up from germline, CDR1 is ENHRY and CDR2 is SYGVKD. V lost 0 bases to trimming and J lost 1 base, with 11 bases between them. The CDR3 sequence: CAISESVRTGTDTQYF. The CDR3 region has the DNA TGTGCCATCAGTGAGTCGGTGCGTACCGGCACAGATACGCAGTATTTT.

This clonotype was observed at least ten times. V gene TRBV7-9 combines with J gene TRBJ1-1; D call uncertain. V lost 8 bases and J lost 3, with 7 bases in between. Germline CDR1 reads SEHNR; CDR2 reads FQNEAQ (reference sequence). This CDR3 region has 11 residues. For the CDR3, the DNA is TGTGCCAGCGACGAGGACACTGAAGCTTTCTTT. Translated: CASDEDTEAFF.

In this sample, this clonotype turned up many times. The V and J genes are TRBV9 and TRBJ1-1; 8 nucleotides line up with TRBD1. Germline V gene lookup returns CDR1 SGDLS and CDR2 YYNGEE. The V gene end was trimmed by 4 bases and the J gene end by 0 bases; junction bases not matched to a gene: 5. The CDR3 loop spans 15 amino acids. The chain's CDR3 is CASSSRTGLNTEAFF. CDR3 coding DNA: TGTGCCAGCAGCTCCCGGACAGGGTTGAACACTGAAGCTTTCTTT.

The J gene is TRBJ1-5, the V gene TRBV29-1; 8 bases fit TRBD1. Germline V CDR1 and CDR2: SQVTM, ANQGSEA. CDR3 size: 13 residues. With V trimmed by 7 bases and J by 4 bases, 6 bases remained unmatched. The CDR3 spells CSGGTGHNQPQHF. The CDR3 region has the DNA TGCAGCGGTGGGACAGGCCATAATCAGCCCCAGCATTTT. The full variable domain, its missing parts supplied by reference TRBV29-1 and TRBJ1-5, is SAVISQKPSRDICQRGTSLTIQCQVDSQVTMMFWYRQQPGQSLTLIATANQGSEATYESGFVIDKFPISRPNLTFSTLTVSNMSPEDSSIYLCSGGTGHNQPQHFGDGTRLSIL.

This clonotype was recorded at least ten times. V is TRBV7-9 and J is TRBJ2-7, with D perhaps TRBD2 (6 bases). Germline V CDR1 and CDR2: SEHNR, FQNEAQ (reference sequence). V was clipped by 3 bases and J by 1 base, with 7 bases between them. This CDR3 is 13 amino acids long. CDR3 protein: CASSFGGSYEQYF. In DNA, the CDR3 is TGTGCCAGCAGCTTCGGGGGATCCTACGAGCAGTACTTC.

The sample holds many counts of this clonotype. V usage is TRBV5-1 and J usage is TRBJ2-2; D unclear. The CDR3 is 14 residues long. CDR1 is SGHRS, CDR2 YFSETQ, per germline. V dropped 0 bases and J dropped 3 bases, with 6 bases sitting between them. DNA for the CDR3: TGCGCCAGCAGCTTGGAATCCCACACCGGGGAGCTGTTTTTT. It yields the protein CASSLESHTGELFF.

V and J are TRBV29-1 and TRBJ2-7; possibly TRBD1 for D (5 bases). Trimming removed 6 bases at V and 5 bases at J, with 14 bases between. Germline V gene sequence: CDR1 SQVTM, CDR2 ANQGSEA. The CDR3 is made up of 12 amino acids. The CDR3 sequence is CSVDRYSHEQYF. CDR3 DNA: TGCAGCGTCGACAGATATAGTCACGAGCAGTACTTC.

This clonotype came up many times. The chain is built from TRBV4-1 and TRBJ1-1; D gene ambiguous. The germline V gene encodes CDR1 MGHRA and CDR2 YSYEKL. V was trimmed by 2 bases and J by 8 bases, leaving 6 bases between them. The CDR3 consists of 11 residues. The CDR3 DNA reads TGCGCCAGCAGCCAACGGTCGGAAGCTTTCTTT. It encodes CASSQRSEAFF.

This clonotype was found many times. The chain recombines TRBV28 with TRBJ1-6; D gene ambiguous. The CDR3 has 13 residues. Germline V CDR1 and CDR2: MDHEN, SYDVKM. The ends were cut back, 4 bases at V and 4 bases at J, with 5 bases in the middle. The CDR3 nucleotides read TGTGCCAGCAGTTCCAGTTATAATTCACCCCTCCACTTT. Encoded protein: CASSSSYNSPLHF.

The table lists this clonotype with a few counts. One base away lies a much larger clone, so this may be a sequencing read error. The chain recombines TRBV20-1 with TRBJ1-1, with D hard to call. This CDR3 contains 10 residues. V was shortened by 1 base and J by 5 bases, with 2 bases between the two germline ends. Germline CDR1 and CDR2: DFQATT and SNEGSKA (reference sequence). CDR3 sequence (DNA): TGCAGTGCTAGAGGGACTGAAGCTTTCTTT. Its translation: CSARGTEAFF.

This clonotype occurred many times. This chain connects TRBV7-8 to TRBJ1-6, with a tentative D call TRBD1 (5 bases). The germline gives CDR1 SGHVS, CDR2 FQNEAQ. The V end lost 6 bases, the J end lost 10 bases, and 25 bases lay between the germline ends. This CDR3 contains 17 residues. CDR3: CASRSTLPGAGRSPLHF. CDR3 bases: TGTGCCAGCAGGTCGACCCTCCCCGGGGCTGGTCGCTCACCCCTCCACTTT.

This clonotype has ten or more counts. The CDR3 sequence: CASKGTYYEQYF. The CDR3 bases are TGTGCCAGCAAGGGGACCTACTACGAGCAGTACTTC. V and J are TRBV2 and TRBJ2-7, with D possibly called TRBD1 or TRBD2 (5 bases each). The CDR3 contains 12 residues. Germline-derived CDR1 and CDR2 are SNHLY and FYNNEI. The V and J ends lost 7 bases and 3 bases respectively, with 10 bases between them.

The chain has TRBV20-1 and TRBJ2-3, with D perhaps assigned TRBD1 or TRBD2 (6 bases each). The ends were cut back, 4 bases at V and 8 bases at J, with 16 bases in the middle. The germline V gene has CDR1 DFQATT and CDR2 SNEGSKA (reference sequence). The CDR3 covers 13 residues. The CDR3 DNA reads TGCAGTGCTACTCTAGGGGGGATAGGTACGCAGTATTTT. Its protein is CSATLGGIGTQYF.

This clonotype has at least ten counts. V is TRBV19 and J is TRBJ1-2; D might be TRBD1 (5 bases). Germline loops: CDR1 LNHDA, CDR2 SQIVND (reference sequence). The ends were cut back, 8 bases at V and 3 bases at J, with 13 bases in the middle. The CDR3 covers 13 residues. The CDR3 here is CASAPGGYYGYTF. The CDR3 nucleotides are TGTGCCAGTGCCCCGGGGGGTTACTATGGCTACACCTTC.

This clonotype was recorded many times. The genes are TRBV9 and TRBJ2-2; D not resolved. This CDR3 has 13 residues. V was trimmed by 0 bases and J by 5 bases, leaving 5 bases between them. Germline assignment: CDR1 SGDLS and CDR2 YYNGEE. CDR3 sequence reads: CASSVDLTGELFF. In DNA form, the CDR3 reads TGTGCCAGCAGCGTAGATCTTACCGGGGAGCTGTTTTTT.

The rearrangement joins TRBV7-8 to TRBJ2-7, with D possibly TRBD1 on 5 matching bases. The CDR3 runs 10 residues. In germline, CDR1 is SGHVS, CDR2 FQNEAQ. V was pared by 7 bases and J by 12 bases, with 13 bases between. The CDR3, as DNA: TGTGCCAGCATACCAGGGTTACCGTACTTC. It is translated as CASIPGLPYF. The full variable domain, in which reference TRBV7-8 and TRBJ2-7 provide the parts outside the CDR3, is GAGVSQSPRYKVAKRGQDVALRCDPISGHVSLFWYQQALGQGPEFLTYFQNEAQLDKSGLPSDRFFAERPEGSVSTLKIQRTQQEDSAVYLCASIPGLPYFGPGTRLTVT.